This section outlines one T cell receptor beta chain sequence together with its context. Its cognate antigen is unknown. The sample comes from a study of post-analysis software for immune sequencing data. Study findings and constraints: Several TRBV segments occurring more often in patients than controls included TRBV5-6, TRBV5-1 and TRBV20-1.

Germline V gene data show CDR1 as SGHKS and CDR2 as YYEKEE (reference sequence). The junction had 8 bases not matched to a gene; V was cut back by 0 bases and J by 6 bases. The CDR3 extends over 16 amino acids. The authors incorporated unique molecular identifiers into the TCR beta cDNA libraries. TCRdb re-called the PCR reads through MiXCR, storing one row per CDR3 protein. This table holds roughly 700,000 distinct CDR3 sequences, roughly 29% found once. This TCR was sampled from a girl aged 10-17 years with multiple sclerosis. The chain links TRBV5-5 to TRBJ2-7; 11 bases line up with TRBD1. Source material: blood. The CDR3 DNA sequence: TGTGCCAGCAGCTTGGGGACAGGGGGCAATTGGGGCGAGCAGTACTTC. This codes for CASSLGTGGNWGEQYF.